This is a list of T cell receptor beta chains from one sample in a study of T cells in Graves' hyperthyroidism and ophthalmopathy. MiXCR, applied by TCRdb to the multiplex PCR reads, yields one record per CDR3 protein. The sample lists around 420,000 distinct CDR3 sequences, around 14% occurring once. The sequencing sample was made of blood. Receptor source: a woman between 18 and 30 years old with Graves' hyperthyroidism. Both conserved end residues are trimmed from each CDR3.

j_call	v_call	cdr3_aa
TRBJ2-3	TRBV7-3	ASSLSGFKGDTQY
TRBJ2-1	TRBV7-3	ASSIQAGGLF
TRBJ2-4	TRBV7-9	ASSLGTNAGQPKY
TRBJ2-3	TRBV11-2	ASSLGRQGSDTQY
TRBJ2-3	TRBV27	ASSFGEDRGQVTDTQY
TRBJ2-7	TRBV28	ASSLGTSGIDEQY
TRBJ2-3	TRBV3-1	ASSPAPSGTDTQY
TRBJ2-7	TRBV20-1	SARGSGGDEQY
TRBJ2-7	TRBV7-9	ASSPPVKAYEQY
TRBJ1-4	TRBV9	ASSGGLNEKLF
TRBJ2-1	TRBV2	ASTPGGLNEQF
TRBJ2-5	TRBV19	ASGQGWETQY
TRBJ1-4	TRBV7-8	ASSVRDRGKKLF
TRBJ1-1	TRBV7-9	ASSLGGQITEAF
TRBJ2-7	TRBV27	ASSLSLNYEQY
TRBJ2-1	TRBV27	ASSWDGGDEQF
TRBJ1-4	TRBV6-1	ASRTGRYNEKLF
TRBJ1-1	TRBV2	ASREWTLNTEAF
TRBJ1-2	TRBV7-6	ASSPLQANYGYT
TRBJ2-1	TRBV11-2	ASSLDWLAPGGQF
TRBJ2-7	TRBV29-1	SVGVRTGRLYEQY
TRBJ1-2	TRBV4-3	ASSHSTGLSVRNYGYT
TRBJ1-5	TRBV4-1	ASSPILQYSNQPQH
TRBJ2-3	TRBV6-4	ASSDSKRGDTDTQY
TRBJ2-1	TRBV20-1	SARGPNEQF
TRBJ1-1	TRBV20-1	SARGIYITEAF
TRBJ2-2	TRBV15	ATKLIAGDTGELF
TRBJ2-3	TRBV20-1	SARGWGNTDTQY
TRBJ2-5	TRBV11-2	ASSKKIGLAGQY
TRBJ2-7	TRBV27	ASSTSGTTYEQY
TRBJ2-7	TRBV3-1	ASSPAGQGIDEQY
TRBJ1-4	TRBV18	ASSPSGTGGEKLF
TRBJ2-7	TRBV28	ASSLRLLESSYEQY
TRBJ1-2	TRBV5-1	ASGIGGGGYT
TRBJ1-1	TRBV6-1	ASSYGGRTEAF
TRBJ1-5	TRBV6-5	ASSSGSSSNQPQH
TRBJ2-3	TRBV10-3	AARTSGGSDTQY
TRBJ2-6	TRBV2	ASKGESAGANVLT
TRBJ1-2	TRBV7-9	ASSLGLPTNYGYT
TRBJ2-2	TRBV6-2/TRBV6-3	AGRRTGTNTGELF
TRBJ2-7	TRBV28	ASSLAPGTGGREQY